The rows below give T cell receptor beta chains drawn from one sample of a study of siplizumab effects on memory and regulatory T cells. Profiled with immunoSEQ multiplex PCR; TCRdb holds only in-frame clones, not every one. This table holds roughly 100,000 clones, 93% found once. Sequencing was done on a sample of CD4+ T cells sorted from blood. The receptors come from a human donor in good health. Each CDR3 is given with its conserved first and last residue. Each record gives: J gene, V gene, D gene, clone size, CDR3 protein, CDR3 DNA. A D gene is named only where the DNA matches it firmly. Clone size is not always given. Where it is, it says once, few, many or a class for expanded clones.

j_gene: TRBJ1-5; v_gene: TRBV2; d_gene: TRBD1; abundance: -; CDR3aa: CASSAGTGYNQPQHF; CDR3nt: TGTGCCAGCAGTGCAGGGACAGGCTACAATCAGCCCCAGCATTTT
j_gene: TRBJ2-7; v_gene: TRBV4-2; d_gene: -; abundance: -; CDR3aa: CASSQISARPSYEQYF; CDR3nt: TGTGCCAGCAGCCAAATCAGCGCCAGACCCTCCTACGAGCAGTACTTC
j_gene: TRBJ1-1; v_gene: TRBV4-1; d_gene: -; abundance: -; CDR3aa: CASSQDTAASTTEAFF; CDR3nt: TGCGCCAGCAGCCAAGATACGGCAGCGTCGACCACTGAAGCTTTCTTT
j_gene: TRBJ2-1; v_gene: TRBV7-8; d_gene: -; abundance: -; CDR3aa: CASSLSRPSQYNEQFF; CDR3nt: TGTGCCAGCAGCCTCTCGAGACCATCGCAATACAATGAGCAGTTCTTC
j_gene: TRBJ2-3; v_gene: TRBV5-4; d_gene: TRBD2; abundance: -; CDR3aa: CASSLQLAGTDTQYF; CDR3nt: TGTGCCAGCAGCTTACAGCTAGCGGGGACAGATACGCAGTATTTT
j_gene: TRBJ1-2; v_gene: TRBV6-6; d_gene: TRBD1; abundance: -; CDR3aa: CASSYLGQGSYGYTF; CDR3nt: TGTGCCAGCAGTTACTTGGGACAGGGTAGTTATGGCTACACCTTC
j_gene: TRBJ2-1; v_gene: TRBV5-4; d_gene: -; abundance: -; CDR3aa: CASSLAARRSSYNEQFF; CDR3nt: TGTGCCAGCAGCTTGGCGGCCCGTAGGAGCTCCTACAATGAGCAGTTCTTC
j_gene: TRBJ2-2; v_gene: TRBV11-2; d_gene: TRBD2; abundance: -; CDR3aa: CASSLVPGGFGELFF; CDR3nt: TGTGCCAGCAGCTTAGTCCCCGGGGGGTTTGGGGAGCTGTTTTTT
j_gene: TRBJ1-5; v_gene: TRBV19; d_gene: -; abundance: once; CDR3aa: CASSEGGFNQPQHF; CDR3nt: TGTGCCAGTAGTGAGGGGGGGTTCAATCAGCCCCAGCATTTT
j_gene: TRBJ1-1; v_gene: TRBV19; d_gene: -; abundance: -; CDR3aa: CASRVSRDNTEAFF; CDR3nt: TGTGCCAGTAGAGTCTCCAGAGATAACACTGAAGCTTTCTTT
j_gene: TRBJ2-3; v_gene: TRBV29-1; d_gene: TRBD2; abundance: -; CDR3aa: CSVERLAGGTDTQYF; CDR3nt: TGCAGCGTTGAGCGGCTAGCGGGAGGTACCGATACGCAGTATTTT
j_gene: TRBJ1-3; v_gene: TRBV5-1; d_gene: -; abundance: -; CDR3aa: CASSLAASGSGNTIYF; CDR3nt: TGCGCCAGCAGCTTGGCTGCGTCGGGCTCTGGAAACACCATATATTTT
j_gene: TRBJ2-7; v_gene: TRBV30; d_gene: -; abundance: -; CDR3aa: CAWSWDGSYEQYF; CDR3nt: TGTGCCTGGAGTTGGGACGGCTCCTACGAGCAGTACTTC
j_gene: TRBJ2-5; v_gene: TRBV10-3; d_gene: TRBD1; abundance: -; CDR3aa: CAISDSGQGLETQYF; CDR3nt: TGTGCCATCAGTGACTCGGGACAGGGGTTGGAGACCCAGTACTTC
j_gene: TRBJ1-1; v_gene: TRBV7-8; d_gene: -; abundance: -; CDR3aa: CASSSRDKGRTEAFF; CDR3nt: TGTGCCAGCAGCAGCCGGGACAAGGGACGAACTGAAGCTTTCTTT
j_gene: TRBJ2-2; v_gene: TRBV5-1; d_gene: -; abundance: -; CDR3aa: CASSTLQGSGELFF; CDR3nt: TGCGCCAGCAGCACACTACAGGGCTCCGGGGAGCTGTTTTTT
j_gene: TRBJ2-5; v_gene: TRBV7-9; d_gene: -; abundance: -; CDR3aa: CASSLALDQETQYF; CDR3nt: TGTGCCAGCAGCTTAGCACTGGACCAAGAGACCCAGTACTTC
j_gene: TRBJ2-7; v_gene: TRBV30; d_gene: -; abundance: -; CDR3aa: CAWSVLTEQYF; CDR3nt: TGTGCCTGGAGTGTACTAACTGAGCAGTACTTC
j_gene: TRBJ2-2; v_gene: TRBV7-9; d_gene: TRBD2; abundance: few; CDR3aa: CASSLDSGSFTGELFF; CDR3nt: TGTGCCAGCAGCTTAGATAGCGGGAGTTTCACCGGGGAGCTGTTTTTT
j_gene: TRBJ2-7; v_gene: TRBV2; d_gene: -; abundance: -; CDR3aa: CASSEALGASYEQYF; CDR3nt: TGTGCCAGCAGTGAAGCGCTCGGCGCTTCCTACGAGCAGTACTTC
j_gene: TRBJ2-1; v_gene: TRBV7-6; d_gene: TRBD1; abundance: -; CDR3aa: CASSLGGQGLDEQFF; CDR3nt: TGTGCCAGCAGCTTAGGGGGACAGGGTTTAGATGAGCAGTTCTTC
j_gene: TRBJ2-1; v_gene: TRBV12-5; d_gene: TRBD1; abundance: -; CDR3aa: CASGLGTGAYNEQFF; CDR3nt: TGTGCTAGTGGTTTAGGGACAGGGGCGTACAATGAGCAGTTCTTC
j_gene: TRBJ2-1; v_gene: TRBV14; d_gene: TRBD1; abundance: -; CDR3aa: CASSQDRGLGGEQFF; CDR3nt: TGTGCCAGCAGCCAAGACAGGGGGCTGGGTGGTGAGCAGTTCTTC
j_gene: TRBJ1-1; v_gene: TRBV6-5; d_gene: -; abundance: -; CDR3aa: CASSLGQGRTEAFF; CDR3nt: TGTGCCAGCAGCCTCGGGCAGGGGAGGACTGAAGCTTTCTTT
j_gene: TRBJ1-6; v_gene: TRBV11-2; d_gene: TRBD1; abundance: -; CDR3aa: CASSLGTGFSPLHF; CDR3nt: TGTGCCAGCAGCTTAGGGACAGGGTTTTCACCCCTCCACTTT
j_gene: TRBJ2-5; v_gene: TRBV7-2; d_gene: -; abundance: -; CDR3aa: CASSLVGTQYF; CDR3nt: TGTGCCAGCAGCTTAGTGGGGACCCAGTACTTC
j_gene: TRBJ2-6; v_gene: TRBV6-4; d_gene: TRBD1; abundance: -; CDR3aa: CASPPGQANSGANVLTF; CDR3nt: TGTGCCAGCCCCCCGGGACAGGCGAACTCTGGGGCCAACGTCCTGACTTTC
j_gene: TRBJ1-1; v_gene: TRBV19; d_gene: -; abundance: -; CDR3aa: CASSIGGQRNTEAFF; CDR3nt: TGTGCCAGTAGTATAGGAGGCCAGAGGAACACTGAAGCTTTCTTT
j_gene: TRBJ1-2; v_gene: TRBV9; d_gene: -; abundance: -; CDR3aa: CASSADGGANGYTF; CDR3nt: TGTGCCAGCAGCGCAGACGGGGGGGCGAATGGCTACACCTTC
j_gene: TRBJ1-2; v_gene: TRBV7-9; d_gene: -; abundance: -; CDR3aa: CASGYYGYTF; CDR3nt: TGTGCCAGCGGCTATTATGGCTACACCTTC
j_gene: TRBJ1-6; v_gene: TRBV6-1; d_gene: -; abundance: -; CDR3aa: CASSEEGKGSPLHF; CDR3nt: TGTGCCAGCAGTGAAGAGGGTAAAGGTTCACCCCTCCACTTT
j_gene: TRBJ1-4; v_gene: TRBV7-3; d_gene: -; abundance: -; CDR3aa: CASSPMKGEKLFF; CDR3nt: TGTGCCAGCAGCCCCATGAAGGGTGAAAAACTGTTTTTT
j_gene: TRBJ1-6; v_gene: TRBV6-4; d_gene: -; abundance: -; CDR3aa: CASRPGSNSPLHF; CDR3nt: TGTGCCAGCCGTCCTGGGAGTAATTCACCCCTCCACTTT
j_gene: TRBJ2-3; v_gene: TRBV18; d_gene: -; abundance: -; CDR3aa: CASSPYRAVDTQYF; CDR3nt: TGTGCCAGCTCACCATACAGGGCGGTAGATACGCAGTATTTT
j_gene: TRBJ2-7; v_gene: TRBV11-3; d_gene: -; abundance: -; CDR3aa: CASSRRPTDEQYF; CDR3nt: TGTGCCAGCAGTCGACGGCCCACAGACGAGCAGTACTTC
j_gene: TRBJ2-7; v_gene: TRBV2; d_gene: TRBD2; abundance: -; CDR3aa: CASRLAGGLYEQYF; CDR3nt: TGTGCCAGCAGACTAGCGGGAGGTCTATACGAGCAGTACTTC
j_gene: TRBJ2-7; v_gene: TRBV10-3; d_gene: -; abundance: -; CDR3aa: CAIEAAPSYEQYF; CDR3nt: TGTGCCATCGAGGCAGCACCTTCCTACGAGCAGTACTTC
j_gene: TRBJ2-7; v_gene: TRBV9; d_gene: -; abundance: once; CDR3aa: CASSVGVQAYEQYF; CDR3nt: TGTGCCAGCAGCGTAGGGGTACAAGCCTACGAGCAGTACTTC
j_gene: TRBJ1-5; v_gene: TRBV27; d_gene: TRBD1; abundance: -; CDR3aa: CASRSPPGQRVPRLPQHF; CDR3nt: TGTGCCAGCAGGAGTCCCCCGGGACAGCGGGTTCCCCGATTGCCCCAGCATTTT
j_gene: TRBJ1-1; v_gene: TRBV5-1; d_gene: -; abundance: -; CDR3aa: CASSLEGGRGTEAFF; CDR3nt: TGCGCCAGCAGCTTGGAGGGTGGCAGGGGTACTGAAGCTTTCTTT
j_gene: TRBJ1-1; v_gene: TRBV14; d_gene: -; abundance: -; CDR3aa: CASSPRPGAPGAAFF; CDR3nt: TGTGCCAGCAGCCCCCGACCGGGGGCGCCGGGGGCGGCTTTCTTT